One sample yielded the 19 T cell receptor beta chains listed below, sequenced in a study of prognosis after radiotherapy for stage I lung cancer. With two-round multiplex PCR, TCR beta CDR3 sequences were amplified from genomic DNA. Individual primers that were specific to each TRBV and TRBJ gene served in first-round PCR. Each CDR3 protein is one row after TCRdb ran MiXCR on the multiplex PCR reads. In the table there are about 30,000 distinct CDR3 sequences, roughly 49% of which are singletons. Specimen: PBMCs, collected before or after stereotactic body radiation therapy (not recorded which). These TCRs come from a donor of 50 years or more with non-small cell lung cancer.

This clonotype was recorded once. One base separates it from a far larger clone, so it is likely a read error. This sequence joins TRBV7-9 and TRBJ2-3, with D possibly TRBD2 on 6 matching bases. The CDR3 extends over 15 amino acids. Trimming shortened V by 3 bases and J by 2 bases, and 12 bases separated the two germline ends. Germline CDR1 and CDR2: SEHNR and FQNEAQ (reference sequence). The chain's CDR3 is CASSLGGTITDTQYF. For the CDR3, the DNA is TGTGCCAGCAGCTTGGGAGGTACTATCACAGATACGCAGTATTTT.

A single count supports this clonotype. At one boundary the junction diverges from the germline segment, which might be a read error. This chain joins TRBV2 and TRBJ1-5; D unresolved. The CDR3 has 15 amino acids. Looked up from germline, CDR1 is SNHLY and CDR2 is FYNNEI. The CDR3 sequence: CASIDGSNFNRPQHF. The CDR3 DNA is TGTGCCAGCATTGATGGGTCGAACTTCAATCGGCCCCAGCACTTT.

This clonotype came up once. The V call is TRBV24-1, the J call TRBJ2-5, with D hard to call. CDR3 length: 14 amino acids. V shed 3 bases and J shed 1 base, with 8 bases lying between them. Germline V CDR1 and CDR2: KGHDR, SFDVKD. Written as DNA, the CDR3 is TGTGCCACCAGTGATCCGCTACCCCAAGAGACCCAGTACTTC. This sequence encodes CATSDPLPQETQYF.

This clonotype was counted many times. This sequence joins TRBV2 and TRBJ2-6; a weak D match, TRBD2 (7 bases). CDR1 SNHLY and CDR2 FYNNEI come from the germline V gene. The CDR3 sequence is 14 residues long. V lost 9 bases to trimming and J lost 4 bases, with 13 bases between them. CDR3 nucleotide sequence: TGTGCCAGTACGGGGGGCCGGGGGGCCAACGTCCTGACTTTC. Translation: CASTGGRGANVLTF.

By sample share, this clonotype is medium-sized (0.01 to 0.1%). V is TRBV12-3 or TRBV12-4 and J is TRBJ2-1; D unclear. Trimming took 6 bases from V and 9 from J, leaving 18 bases between them. The CDR3 loop spans 14 amino acids. The CDR3 sequence: CASSTAGVGGEQFF. The CDR3 DNA follows: TGTGCCAGCAGCACTGCTGGGGTAGGTGGTGAGCAGTTCTTC.

Worth noting for this clonotype: Likely a read error: the CDR3 ends without its conserved phenylalanine or tryptophan. This sequence joins TRBV7-9 and TRBJ2-7, with 9 bases fitting TRBD1. This CDR3 contains 16 residues. Germline CDR1 SEHNR, CDR2 FQNEAQ (reference sequence). V shed 4 bases, J shed 1 base, and the junction held 8 bases outside the gene matches. CDR3 residues: CASSYRRGQGSYEQYL. The CDR3 coding sequence is TGTGCCAGCAGCTACCGTCGGGGACAGGGATCCTACGAGCAGTACTTA.

This clonotype was recorded at least ten times. The J gene is TRBJ2-5, the V gene TRBV28; a weak D match, TRBD1 (5 bases). This CDR3 has 15 residues. The germline CDR1 and CDR2 sequences are MDHEN and SYDVKM. The V gene lost 5 bases and the J gene lost 1 base, with 14 bases spanning the gap. This CDR3 reads CASSGYQGIQETQYF. CDR3 sequence (DNA): TGTGCCAGCAGTGGATATCAGGGCATCCAAGAGACCCAGTACTTC.

This clonotype appeared many times. As DNA, the CDR3 is TGTGCCAGCAGCTTAGAGGGTGAGACCCAGTACTTC. Translation: CASSLEGETQYF. The chain has TRBV11-2 and TRBJ2-5; D call uncertain. This CDR3 is built from 12 residues. With 0 bases removed from V and 5 bases from J, the gap between germline ends came to 4 bases. Germline lookup yields CDR1 SGHAT and CDR2 FQNNGV.

In regard to this clonotype: It differs at one base from a far larger clone, so likely a read error. The chain uses TRBV11-2 and TRBJ2-7; 13 bases are shared with TRBD2. Unmatched junction bases numbered 16, after V lost 7 bases and J lost 4 bases. CDR3 length: 18 residues. CDR1 and CDR2 from the germline V gene are SGHAT and FQNNGV. The CDR3 here is CASIYTGLAGVSSYEQYF. The CDR3 DNA is TGTGCCAGCATCTACACCGGACTAGCGGGAGTGTCTTCGTACGAGCAGTACTTC.

As regards this clonotype: With a much larger clone just one base away, this may be a read error. V is TRBV9 and J is TRBJ2-5; no clear D. The CDR3 runs 14 residues. In germline, CDR1 is SGDLS, CDR2 YYNGEE. Trimming took 0 bases from V and 4 from J, leaving 10 bases between them. This CDR3 reads CASSVVVDGETQYF. Written as DNA, the CDR3 is TGTGCCAGCAGCGTAGTGGTCGACGGAGAGACCCAGTACTTC.

Note on this clonotype: The junction differs from germline at one of its ends, possibly a read error. The chain couples TRBV9 to TRBJ2-5; a possible D gene is TRBD1 (5 bases). CDR3 length equals 13 residues. Looked up from germline, CDR1 is SGDLS and CDR2 is YYNGEE. CDR3 in amino acids: CASGVGARVNQYF. For the CDR3, the DNA is TGTGCCAGCGGCGTTGGGGCAAGAGTGAACCAGTACTTC.

V gene TRBV4-3 combines with J gene TRBJ2-7; tentative D call: TRBD2 (6 bases). The V end was cut by 0 bases, the J end by 8 bases, with 11 bases between. Looked up from germline, CDR1 is LGHNA and CDR2 is YSLEER. The CDR3 is 13 residues long. DNA of the CDR3: TGCGCCAGCAGCCAAGAGGGTGCGGGGAAGCAGTACTTC. Translated: CASSQEGAGKQYF.

Many counts were recorded for this clonotype. The chain has TRBV20-1 and TRBJ2-3; the D call may be TRBD1 or TRBD2 (5 bases each). V was trimmed by 1 base and J by 8 bases, leaving 13 bases between them. CDR3 length: 13 amino acids. Germline assignment: CDR1 DFQATT and CDR2 SNEGSKA (reference sequence). The DNA for the CDR3 is TGCAGTGCTAGAGTCCGGGACCGATTTACGCAGTATTTT. Translation gives CSARVRDRFTQYF.

There are many counts of this clonotype. The V and J genes are TRBV19 and TRBJ2-4; 13 bases align to TRBD2. The CDR3 spans 17 residues. Germline-derived CDR1 and CDR2 are LNHDA and SQIVND (reference sequence). Trimming took 3 bases from V and 5 from J; bases not matched to a gene: 7. CDR3 residues: CASSIRLAGGRENIQYF. Here the CDR3 DNA reads TGTGCCAGTAGTATCCGACTAGCGGGAGGACGGGAAAACATTCAGTACTTC.

This clonotype showed up just a few times. A clone one base away is much larger, so this may be a read error. V gene TRBV6-1 combines with J gene TRBJ1-4; the D gene is possibly TRBD1 (5 bases). V was shortened by 5 bases and J by 3 bases, with 13 bases between the two germline ends. There are 15 residues in the CDR3. Germline-derived CDR1 and CDR2 are MNHNS and SASEGT. CDR3 in DNA: TGTGCCAGCAGTACTACGGGGCACTCTAATGAAAAACTGTTTTTT. Protein sequence: CASSTTGHSNEKLFF.

This chain joins TRBV7-3 and TRBJ2-1; 8 bases fit TRBD2. This CDR3 has 15 amino acids. CDR1 and CDR2 (germline): SGHTA, FQGTGA. Trimming removed 5 bases from V and 4 bases from J; junction bases left unmatched: 7. The CDR3 region is CASSLGVAGYNEQFF. The CDR3 region has the DNA TGTGCCAGCAGCCTCGGGGTAGCGGGGTACAATGAGCAGTTCTTC. The whole variable domain, filled in from reference TRBV7-3 and TRBJ2-1, reads GAGVSQTPSNKVTEKGKYVELRCDPISGHTALYWYRQSLGQGPEFLIYFQGTGAADDSGLPNDRFFAVRPEGSVSTLKIQRTERGDSAVYLCASSLGVAGYNEQFFGPGTRLTVL.

Turning to this clonotype: A read error may explain this, as a much larger clone is one base away. In DNA form, the CDR3 reads TGTGCCACCAGCATAGGGACAGTATCCTACGAGCAGTACTTC. Translation gives CATSIGTVSYEQYF. The gene calls are TRBV15 and TRBJ2-7; 7 bases are shared with TRBD1. This CDR3 contains 14 residues. The germline gives CDR1 LNHNV, CDR2 YYDKDF (reference sequence). V lost 4 bases to trimming and J lost 1 base; unmatched junction nucleotides: 4.

Many counts were recorded for this clonotype. The chain couples TRBV6-2 or TRBV6-3 to TRBJ2-1; 8 bases align to TRBD2. The junction had 14 bases not matched to a gene; V was cut back by 5 bases and J by 8 bases. Germline assignment: CDR1 MNHEY and CDR2 SVGEGT. This CDR3 spans 16 amino acids. CDR3 sequence reads: CASSPAVSGSNDEQFF. The DNA of the CDR3 is TGTGCCAGCAGTCCCGCTGTGAGCGGGAGCAACGATGAGCAGTTCTTC.

This clonotype was observed at least ten times. The V and J genes are TRBV4-2 and TRBJ2-1; D is possibly TRBD2 (5 bases). V was pared by 1 base and J by 9 bases, with 16 bases between. Germline lookup yields CDR1 LGHNA and CDR2 YNFKEQ. The length of the CDR3 is 15 residues. The CDR3 reads CASSQVLEEASEQFF. The CDR3 coding sequence is TGTGCCAGCAGCCAAGTATTGGAGGAAGCGAGTGAGCAGTTCTTC.